This T cell receptor (beta chain) appears in the sequencing data of a study of tumor-infiltrating lymphocytes in oesophageal squamous cell carcinoma. MiXCR, run by TCRdb on the PCR reads, gives a single entry per CDR3 protein. The table shows 15,000 to 18,000 distinct CDR3 sequences, with around 50% occurring only once. Germline V lookup: CDR1 MDHEN, CDR2 SYDVKM. The CDR3 is 15 residues long. Sample: esophageal tumor tissue. The sequence was collected from a female donor with esophageal squamous cell carcinoma. This chain uses TRBV28 with TRBJ2-5; maybe TRBD2 (7 bases). The J call is uncertain, as TRBJ2-7 better fits the DNA end. In DNA form, the CDR3 reads TGTGCCAGCAGCCGAGGGGGGGGTGGGCTGGACGAGCAGTACTTC. Its protein product is CASSRGGGGLDEQYF.